The next 9 T cell receptor beta chains were all read from a single sample in a study of breast tumors, draining lymph nodes, adjacent tissues. Breast cancer patients provided tissue from their axillary draining lymph nodes. TCRdb recomputed calls from the multiplex PCR reads with MiXCR, one row per CDR3 protein. The data show around 300,000 distinct CDR3 sequences, with around 31% seen just once and 1.1% held by the top ten. Sequencing was performed on axillary lymph node tissue. These receptors originate from a female donor with breast cancer. Some clones in this sample may be carry-over from other donors' samples.

The chain joins TRBV18 to TRBJ1-1, with TRBD1 identical over 7 bases. The CDR3 runs 14 residues. CDR1 KGHSH and CDR2 LQKENI come from the germline V gene. Germline trimming cut 2 bases from V and 3 bases from J; bases unmatched to any gene: 3. CDR3 protein: CASSPGQEDTEAFF. In DNA, the CDR3 is TGTGCCAGCTCACCAGGACAGGAGGACACTGAAGCTTTCTTT. Full variable domain (outside the CDR3, taken from reference TRBV18 and TRBJ1-1): NAGVMQNPRHLVRRRGQEARLRCSPMKGHSHVYWYRQLPEEGLKFMVYLQKENIIDESGMPKERFSAEFPKEGPSILRIQQVVRGDSAAYFCASSPGQEDTEAFFGQGTRLTVV.

This clonotype has ten or more counts. This sequence joins TRBV19 and TRBJ1-5; 7 bases align to TRBD1. This CDR3 has 16 amino acids. J was trimmed by 0 bases and V by 8 bases; bases with no gene match: 10. Germline V gene data show CDR1 as LNHDA and CDR2 as SQIVND (reference sequence). CDR3 region: CASPTQGDPSNQPQHF. CDR3 sequence (DNA): TGTGCCAGTCCCACCCAGGGGGATCCTAGCAATCAGCCCCAGCATTTT.

The chain employs TRBV28 and TRBJ2-7; 11 bases are a match to TRBD2. Trimming took 9 bases from V and 1 from J; bases not matched to a gene: 2. CDR3 length: 13 amino acids. The V gene's germline CDR1 is MDHEN and CDR2 SYDVKM. CDR3 in DNA: TGTGCCAGTGGACTAGCGGGTTCCTACGAGCAGTACTTC. This translates into CASGLAGSYEQYF.

This clonotype has ten or more counts. The chain couples TRBV10-2 to TRBJ1-1, with 7 bases matching TRBD1. V dropped 1 base and J dropped 11; count of bases not matched to a gene: 7. Germline CDR1 WSHSY, CDR2 SAAADI. The CDR3 is 13 residues long. CDR3 DNA sequence: TGCGCCAGCAGTGAGTATCAAGGGGGCGAGGCTTTCTTT. It codes for CASSEYQGGEAFF.

Remarks on this clonotype: The conserved phenylalanine or tryptophan is not found at the CDR3 terminus, so this likely reflects a read error. This rearrangement joins TRBV2 to TRBJ2-3; 12 nucleotides match TRBD2. The CDR3 runs to 16 residues. Germline V CDR1 and CDR2: SNHLY, FYNNEI. Trimming at V came to 6 bases and at J to 6 bases, leaving 10 bases not matched to a gene. The CDR3 nucleotides are TGTGCCAGCAGAGAAACTAGCGGGAGGACCGGGGATACGCAGTATTTG. It yields the protein CASRETSGRTGDTQYL.

This clonotype has at least ten counts. The chain is built from TRBV20-1 and TRBJ2-1, with 12 bases lining up with TRBD2. After removal of 5 bases from V and 8 bases from J, the junction contained 7 bases not matched to a gene. Per germline, CDR1 DFQATT and CDR2 SNEGSKA (reference sequence). There are 14 residues in the CDR3. CDR3 sequence reads: CSAYRLAGADEQFF. Written as DNA, the CDR3 is TGCAGTGCTTACCGACTAGCGGGAGCCGATGAGCAGTTCTTC.

This clonotype was seen more than once but under ten times. V is TRBV7-3 and J is TRBJ2-3; a possible D gene is TRBD1 (5 bases). The DNA matches TRBJ1-5 better at its end, which makes the J call doubtful. Germline CDR1 SGHTA, CDR2 FQGTGA. This CDR3 spans 15 amino acids. For the CDR3, the DNA is TGTGCCAGCAGCTTAAACCCGGGGGTCCTGGATACGCAGCATTTT. Its protein is CASSLNPGVLDTQHF.

The sample holds many counts of this clonotype. J is TRBJ2-3 and V is TRBV29-1; 8 nucleotides align to TRBD1. Germline trimming cut 7 bases from V and 3 bases from J; bases unmatched to any gene: 3. This CDR3 is 12 amino acids long. The germline V gene has CDR1 SQVTM and CDR2 ANQGSEA. CDR3 sequence: CSADRGTDTQYF. CDR3 bases: TGCAGCGCTGACAGGGGTACAGATACGCAGTATTTT.

This clonotype was observed at least ten times. J is TRBJ2-1 and V is TRBV24-1; tentatively, D is TRBD2 (6 bases). CDR1 KGHDR and CDR2 SFDVKD come from the germline V gene. The CDR3 runs to 16 residues. The V gene lost 7 bases and the J gene lost 7 bases, with 22 bases spanning the gap. The CDR3 coding sequence is TGTGCCACCAGCTCCCCCGGGAGCAGAACGGGGAATGAGCAGTTCTTC. Protein product: CATSSPGSRTGNEQFF.